Listed below are T cell receptor beta chains from one sample, sequenced in a study of cytomegalovirus exposure and HLA in healthy donors. The method was immunoSEQ multiplex PCR; TCRdb's version includes in-frame clones alone and lacks a portion of them. This table has around 180,000 clones, more than 70% appearing once. The sample comprised PBMCs. Receptors were obtained from a girl aged 5 to 17 in good health and CMV-seronegative. The CDR3 runs from the conserved cysteine through the conserved F or W. D genes are given only for firm matches. Size is stated for part of the rows, as once, few or many counts, or as a class when the clone is expanded.

J gene: TRBJ2-7; V gene: TRBV6-5; D gene: TRBD2; clone size: once; CDR3 protein: CASSYGGSGGTYEQYF; CDR3 DNA: TGTGCCAGCAGTTATGGCGGTAGCGGGGGGACCTACGAGCAGTACTTC
J gene: TRBJ1-2; V gene: TRBV1; D gene: .; clone size: .; CDR3 protein: CTSSQVVQGNGYTF; CDR3 DNA: TGCACCAGCAGCCAAGTTGTCCAGGGGAATGGCTACACCTTC
J gene: TRBJ2-2; V gene: TRBV4-1; D gene: .; clone size: .; CDR3 protein: CASSPWANTGELFF; CDR3 DNA: TGCGCCAGCAGCCCATGGGCAAACACCGGGGAGCTGTTTTTT
J gene: TRBJ2-5; V gene: TRBV13; D gene: .; clone size: .; CDR3 protein: CASSLSLGSRETQYF; CDR3 DNA: TGTGCCAGCAGCTTAAGTTTGGGGAGCCGAGAGACCCAGTACTTC
J gene: TRBJ2-3; V gene: TRBV5-4; D gene: TRBD2; clone size: .; CDR3 protein: CASRTGGRVTDTQYF; CDR3 DNA: TGTGCCAGCAGAACGGGGGGGCGTGTCACAGATACGCAGTATTTT
J gene: TRBJ1-1; V gene: TRBV5-8; D gene: .; clone size: .; CDR3 protein: CASSLLGHGEAFF; CDR3 DNA: TGTGCCAGCAGCTTGCTGGGGCATGGTGAAGCTTTCTTT
J gene: TRBJ1-2; V gene: TRBV27; D gene: TRBD1; clone size: .; CDR3 protein: CASSLRVQGLEGYGYTF; CDR3 DNA: TGTGCCAGCAGTTTAAGGGTACAGGGGCTCGAAGGGTATGGCTACACCTTC
J gene: TRBJ2-3; V gene: TRBV5-5; D gene: .; clone size: few; CDR3 protein: CASSFGFGTDTQYF; CDR3 DNA: TGTGCCAGCAGCTTCGGGTTTGGAACAGATACGCAGTATTTT
J gene: TRBJ1-5; V gene: TRBV6-6; D gene: TRBD1; clone size: .; CDR3 protein: CASRDRQGVGPQHF; CDR3 DNA: TGTGCCAGCAGAGATCGACAGGGGGTAGGGCCCCAGCATTTT
J gene: TRBJ1-5; V gene: TRBV6-1; D gene: .; clone size: .; CDR3 protein: CASSEEARILQPQHF; CDR3 DNA: TGTGCCAGCAGTGAAGAGGCCAGGATCCTACAGCCCCAGCATTTT
J gene: TRBJ1-5; V gene: TRBV19; D gene: .; clone size: .; CDR3 protein: CASSIAVQGNQPQHF; CDR3 DNA: TGTGCCAGTAGTATAGCCGTCCAGGGTAACCAGCCCCAGCATTTT
J gene: TRBJ1-6; V gene: TRBV6-1; D gene: TRBD1; clone size: .; CDR3 protein: CAVRDRAYSPLHF; CDR3 DNA: TGTGCCGTCCGGGACAGGGCTTATTCACCCCTCCACTTT
J gene: TRBJ2-3; V gene: TRBV9; D gene: TRBD1; clone size: once; CDR3 protein: CASSQGAATQYF; CDR3 DNA: TGTGCCAGCAGCCAGGGGGCGGCTACGCAGTATTTT
J gene: TRBJ2-1; V gene: TRBV18; D gene: .; clone size: .; CDR3 protein: CASSRQLANLNEQFF; CDR3 DNA: TGTGCCAGCTCGCGCCAGTTAGCGAATCTAAATGAGCAGTTCTTC
J gene: TRBJ2-5; V gene: TRBV9; D gene: TRBD2; clone size: .; CDR3 protein: CASSVEGSGGLETQYF; CDR3 DNA: TGTGCCAGCAGCGTAGAAGGGAGCGGGGGGTTGGAGACCCAGTACTTC
J gene: TRBJ2-7; V gene: TRBV6-1; D gene: TRBD1; clone size: .; CDR3 protein: CASSQGQTYEQYF; CDR3 DNA: TGTGCCAGCAGTCAGGGACAGACCTACGAGCAGTACTTC
J gene: TRBJ2-1; V gene: TRBV10-1; D gene: TRBD2; clone size: .; CDR3 protein: CASSESGVGGEQFF; CDR3 DNA: TGCGCCAGCAGTGAGTCCGGGGTCGGGGGGGAGCAGTTCTTC
J gene: TRBJ2-7; V gene: TRBV19; D gene: TRBD2; clone size: .; CDR3 protein: CASSILAGGREQYF; CDR3 DNA: TGTGCCAGTAGTATACTAGCGGGGGGAAGGGAGCAGTACTTC
J gene: TRBJ1-2; V gene: TRBV7-9; D gene: TRBD1; clone size: .; CDR3 protein: CASSHPSDRGYGYTF; CDR3 DNA: TGTGCCAGCAGCCACCCCTCGGACAGGGGCTATGGCTACACCTTC
J gene: TRBJ2-3; V gene: TRBV27; D gene: TRBD2; clone size: .; CDR3 protein: CASLNLAGNPYTQYF; CDR3 DNA: TGTGCCAGTCTCAATCTAGCGGGGAATCCCTATACGCAGTATTTT
J gene: TRBJ2-4; V gene: TRBV21-1; D gene: .; clone size: .; CDR3 protein: CASSARQGGHSRKNIQYF; CDR3 DNA: TGTGCCAGCAGCGCCCGACAGGGGGGTCACTCTCGCAAAAACATTCAGTACTTC
J gene: TRBJ2-7; V gene: TRBV10-3; D gene: TRBD1; clone size: .; CDR3 protein: CAISEGQELGYEQYF; CDR3 DNA: TGTGCCATCTCAGAAGGACAGGAACTAGGGTACGAGCAGTACTTC
J gene: TRBJ1-1; V gene: TRBV19; D gene: .; clone size: .; CDR3 protein: CASSINTGLDTEAFF; CDR3 DNA: TGTGCCAGTAGTATAAACACAGGGCTGGACACTGAAGCTTTCTTT
J gene: TRBJ1-6; V gene: TRBV10-2; D gene: TRBD1; clone size: .; CDR3 protein: CASSDAQGTPTLHF; CDR3 DNA: TGCGCCAGCAGTGATGCACAGGGGACCCCAACCCTCCACTTT
J gene: TRBJ2-2; V gene: TRBV5-1; D gene: .; clone size: .; CDR3 protein: CASSTDYTGELFF; CDR3 DNA: TGCGCCAGCAGCACTGACTACACCGGGGAGCTGTTTTTT
J gene: TRBJ2-5; V gene: TRBV5-1; D gene: .; clone size: once; CDR3 protein: CASSNRAQETQYF; CDR3 DNA: TGCGCCAGCAGTAACAGGGCCCAAGAGACCCAGTACTTC
J gene: TRBJ1-3; V gene: TRBV5-1; D gene: TRBD1; clone size: .; CDR3 protein: CASSHWGQISGNTIYF; CDR3 DNA: TGCGCCAGCAGCCATTGGGGACAGATCTCTGGAAACACCATATATTTT
J gene: TRBJ2-7; V gene: TRBV5-6; D gene: TRBD1; clone size: .; CDR3 protein: CASRGQGSSYEQYF; CDR3 DNA: TGTGCCAGCAGGGGACAGGGCTCTTCCTACGAGCAGTACTTC
J gene: TRBJ1-2; V gene: TRBV29-1; D gene: TRBD1; clone size: .; CDR3 protein: CSVPGQGRYGYTF; CDR3 DNA: TGCAGCGTCCCGGGACAGGGGAGATATGGCTACACCTTC
J gene: TRBJ2-5; V gene: TRBV7-9; D gene: TRBD2; clone size: .; CDR3 protein: CASSLGGLARRETQYF; CDR3 DNA: TGTGCCAGCAGCTTAGGGGGACTAGCTAGAAGAGAGACCCAGTACTTC
J gene: TRBJ2-7; V gene: TRBV29-1; D gene: .; clone size: .; CDR3 protein: CSVLRDTSNEQYF; CDR3 DNA: TGCAGCGTTTTGAGGGACACCTCCAACGAGCAGTACTTC
J gene: TRBJ2-1; V gene: TRBV30; D gene: TRBD2; clone size: .; CDR3 protein: CAWRYRGGPNEQFF; CDR3 DNA: TGTGCCTGGAGGTACCGGGGGGGACCTAATGAGCAGTTCTTC
J gene: TRBJ1-2; V gene: TRBV27; D gene: TRBD1; clone size: few; CDR3 protein: CASSGDRDSYGYTF; CDR3 DNA: TGTGCCAGCAGCGGGGACAGGGACTCCTATGGCTACACCTTC
J gene: TRBJ1-1; V gene: TRBV29-1; D gene: TRBD1; clone size: few; CDR3 protein: CSLQQGAGTEAFF; CDR3 DNA: TGCAGCTTACAACAGGGGGCCGGCACTGAAGCTTTCTTT
J gene: TRBJ1-2; V gene: TRBV2; D gene: .; clone size: .; CDR3 protein: CASRGLQGPFYGYTF; CDR3 DNA: TGTGCCAGCAGGGGTTTACAGGGACCCTTCTATGGCTACACCTTC